The subject of this entry is one T cell receptor beta chain. This clonotype was seen a handful of times. Its target antigen remains unknown. Qualities for individual bases were not recorded, and no much larger clone is one base off. The entry originates in a study of T-cell reconstitution after alpha-beta-depleted transplantation in children (TCRdb year 2016). Study-wide context: The study quantitatively tracked T-cell immune reconstitution after TCRalphabeta/CD19-depleted allogeneic hematopoietic cell transplantation in children using TCR repertoire profiling. General findings and caveats noted by the study authors: In some patients, the high TCRbeta diversity seen at day 60 was put down to recipient T cells and intrathymic progenitors that had survived conditioning. About two months after transplant, the apparently early recovery of alphabetaT-cell counts reportedly depended on just several hundred clones that had expanded rapidly and came from non-depleted graft cells. Hyperexpanded clone frequencies declined over subsequent months; after one year, T-cell counts and TCRbeta diversity were mostly attributed to newly produced T cells.

The sample's treatment or condition, from its label and the paper: allogeneic hematopoietic cell transplantation with graft depleted of TCRalphabeta T cells and CD19 B cells. TCRalphabeta/CD19-depleted allogeneic hematopoietic cell grafts were given to the transplant recipients, all of whom were children. Library preparation used PCR. The instrument was an Illumina HiSeq 2500. TCR libraries were prepared with molecular barcoding, using unique molecular identifiers to normalize TCRbeta repertoire quantification. TCRdb reran the public reads through fastp at Q25 and MiXCR, keeping productive beta chains. Rows with a matching CDR3 protein are joined into one entry that keeps the most common DNA and genes. Within this sample are roughly 670,000 distinct CDR3 sequences, with roughly 14% of them counted one time only. The ten largest clones capture 0.79% of the sample. Deletion took 6 bases off V and 5 bases off J, with a span of 10 bases between the germline ends. Taken from cysteine to phenylalanine, the CDR3 has 12 residues. The entry retains the CDR3 DNA only, 36 bases that are in frame from base 1.

This sample comprised PBMCs, obtained before TCRalphabeta/CD19-depleted stem cell transplant. The TCR was taken from a girl aged 2 to 9 with congenital amegakaryocytic thrombocytopenia, due to receive a stem cell transplant. The sequence links TRBV12-3 or TRBV12-4 to TRBJ1-1, and perhaps TRBD1 as D gene, on 6 matching bases. The DNA is as follows: TGTGCCAGCAGACAAACAGGGACTGAAGCTTTCTTT. Translation gives CASRQTGTEAFF.